Presented here are 14 T cell receptor beta chains from one specimen sequenced in a study of shared clonotypes between healthy human individuals. Libraries were prepared by immunoSEQ multiplex PCR; TCRdb keeps only in-frame clonotypes and omits some of them. In the table there are roughly 530,000 clones, about 96% of which are singletons. The sequenced material came from naive CD4+ T cells sorted from blood. Subset here: CD45RA+ positively selected. These receptors originate from a woman aged 30 to 39 in good health.

This rearrangement joins TRBV5-4 to TRBJ1-2; perhaps TRBD1 as D (6 bases). The germline gives CDR1 SGHNT, CDR2 YYREEE (reference sequence). The V end lost 5 bases, the J end lost 4 bases, and 12 bases lay between the germline ends. This CDR3 spans 13 amino acids. DNA for the CDR3: TGTGCCAGCAGAAAGGACAGCGGCTATGGCTACACCTTC. Translated: CASRKDSGYGYTF.

The chain recombines TRBV28 with TRBJ2-7; D may be TRBD2 (6 bases). In germline, CDR1 is MDHEN, CDR2 SYDVKM. V lost 7 bases, J lost 2 bases, and 18 bases lay in between. This CDR3 region has 15 residues. The CDR3 loop is CASTHEGGATYEQYF. The CDR3 region has the DNA TGTGCCAGCACCCACGAGGGAGGAGCTACCTACGAGCAGTACTTC.

This clone was picked up one time. The rearrangement joins TRBV28 to TRBJ2-1; 8 nucleotides agree with TRBD2. The CDR3 is 15 amino acids. J lost 10 bases, V lost 2 bases, and 10 bases had no gene match. Germline values: CDR1 MDHEN, CDR2 SYDVKM. The CDR3 DNA is TGTGCCAGCAGTTTACGGGAAGTAGCGGGAATCGAGCAGTTCTTC. This sequence encodes CASSLREVAGIEQFF.

V gene TRBV5-4 combines with J gene TRBJ2-6; D is possibly TRBD1 (6 bases). Germline V gives CDR1 SGHNT, CDR2 YYREEE (reference sequence). The ends were cut back, 0 bases at V and 1 base at J, with 20 bases in the middle. The CDR3 spans 20 residues. CDR3 coding DNA: TGTGCCAGCAGCTTGGACCTTGGTGTGCAGGGGAAGTCTGGGGCCAACGTCCTGACTTTC. It codes for CASSLDLGVQGKSGANVLTF. Using reference TRBV5-4 and TRBJ2-6 for the parts outside the CDR3, the full variable domain is ETGVTQSPTHLIKTRGQQVTLRCSSQSGHNTVSWYQQALGQGPQFIFQYYREEENGRGNFPPRFSGLQFPNYSSELNVNALELDDSALYLCASSLDLGVQGKSGANVLTFGAGSRLTVL.

The chain joins TRBV4-1 to TRBJ2-1; 7 bases align to TRBD2. The CDR3 covers 17 residues. Looked up from germline, CDR1 is MGHRA and CDR2 is YSYEKL. V lost 4 bases and J lost 2; bases outside the gene matches: 11. The CDR3 DNA is TGCGCCAGCAGCCTGAGGCTAGCGGCCATCACCTACAATGAGCAGTTCTTC. Protein: CASSLRLAAITYNEQFF.

The V gene is TRBV19, the J gene TRBJ1-4; 7 nucleotides line up with TRBD1. CDR1 and CDR2 (germline): LNHDA, SQIVND (reference sequence). Trimming cost V 1 base and J 5 bases; bases outside gene matches: 7. The CDR3 sequence is 16 residues long. The CDR3 DNA reads TGTGCCAGTAGTATAGGACAGGGAAAAATGAATGAAAAACTGTTTTTT. Translating gives CASSIGQGKMNEKLFF.

The chain has TRBV2 and TRBJ2-2; no clear D. Trimming cost V 8 bases and J 5 bases, with 9 bases left between them. The germline gives CDR1 SNHLY, CDR2 FYNNEI. This CDR3 has 12 amino acids. The CDR3 loop reads CASGRRTGELFF. Written as DNA, the CDR3 is TGTGCCAGCGGCCGGAGAACCGGGGAGCTGTTTTTT.

The CDR3, as DNA: TGTGCTGACGTACAGGCCGATTACTCCTACGAGCAGTACTTC. This translates into CADVQADYSYEQYF. The chain has TRBV6-6 and TRBJ2-5, with D perhaps TRBD1 (5 bases). The DNA end is a closer match to TRBJ2-7, so the J assignment may be wrong. Germline CDR1 MNHNY, CDR2 SVGAGI (reference sequence). The CDR3 sequence is 14 residues long.

The chain combines TRBV4-1 with TRBJ2-5; 9 nucleotides align to TRBD1. V shed 1 base and J 0 bases; nucleotides not matched to a gene: 3. Germline V CDR1 and CDR2: MGHRA, YSYEKL. The CDR3 contains 16 residues. The CDR3 DNA is TGCGCCAGCAGCCAAGGTGGGACAGGGTACCAAGAGACCCAGTACTTC. It encodes CASSQGGTGYQETQYF.

The genes are TRBV2 and TRBJ1-2; TRBD1 matches at 7 bases. Germline V gives CDR1 SNHLY, CDR2 FYNNEI. V was clipped by 5 bases and J by 3 bases; unmatched bases: 9. The CDR3 sequence is 15 residues long. The CDR3 loop reads CASSPGQLPHYGYTF. CDR3 nucleotide sequence: TGTGCCAGCAGTCCGGGACAGCTTCCTCACTATGGCTACACCTTC.

This clone was detected only once. V and J are TRBV19 and TRBJ2-2; no definite D call. CDR1 and CDR2 from the germline V gene are LNHDA and SQIVND (reference sequence). V was pared by 0 bases and J by 3 bases, with 14 bases between. This CDR3 spans 17 amino acids. This chain's CDR3 is CASSIEVKYWYTGELFF. CDR3 coding DNA: TGTGCCAGTAGTATAGAGGTTAAGTATTGGTACACCGGGGAGCTGTTTTTT.

With respect to this clone: One end of the junction fails to match germline, which may point to a read error. V usage is TRBV18 and J usage is TRBJ2-3; 7 nucleotides line up with TRBD2. Germline CDR1 reads KGHSH; CDR2 reads LQKENI. There are 15 residues in the CDR3. This chain's CDR3 is CASSPREWGTDTQYF. CDR3 coding DNA: TGTGCCAGCTCACCGCGGGAGTGGGGCACAGATACACAGTATTTT.

This clone was seen once. The chain couples TRBV19 to TRBJ1-5, with D possibly being TRBD1 (6 bases). The CDR3 runs to 17 residues. Germline assignment: CDR1 LNHDA and CDR2 SQIVND (reference sequence). V was shortened by 5 bases and J by 0 bases, with 17 bases between the two germline ends. CDR3 region: CASSQTGTYYSNQPQHF. The CDR3 bases are TGTGCCAGTAGTCAAACCGGGACATATTATAGCAATCAGCCCCAGCATTTT.

The gene calls are TRBV29-1 and TRBJ1-1; 8 bases fit TRBD1. Germline-derived CDR1 and CDR2 are SQVTM and ANQGSEA. This CDR3 is 13 amino acids long. The V segment lost 3 bases and the J segment 4 bases; nucleotides outside the gene matches: 4. CDR3 bases: TGCAGCGTTGATGTGACAGGGGCCACTGAAGCTTTCTTT. As protein: CSVDVTGATEAFF. Complete variable domain (other parts from reference TRBV29-1 and TRBJ1-1): SAVISQKPSRDICQRGTSLTIQCQVDSQVTMMFWYRQQPGQSLTLIATANQGSEATYESGFVIDKFPISRPNLTFSTLTVSNMSPEDSSIYLCSVDVTGATEAFFGQGTRLTVV.